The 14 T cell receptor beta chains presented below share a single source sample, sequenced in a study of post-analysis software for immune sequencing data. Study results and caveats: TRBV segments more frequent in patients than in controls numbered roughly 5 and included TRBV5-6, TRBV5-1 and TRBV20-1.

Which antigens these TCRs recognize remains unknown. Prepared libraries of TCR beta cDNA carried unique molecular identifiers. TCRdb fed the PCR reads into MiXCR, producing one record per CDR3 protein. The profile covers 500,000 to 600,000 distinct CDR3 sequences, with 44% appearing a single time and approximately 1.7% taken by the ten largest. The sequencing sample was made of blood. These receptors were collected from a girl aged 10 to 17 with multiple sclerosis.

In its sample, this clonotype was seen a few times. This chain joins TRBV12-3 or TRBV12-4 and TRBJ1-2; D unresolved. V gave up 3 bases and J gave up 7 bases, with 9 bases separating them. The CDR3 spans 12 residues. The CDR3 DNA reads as TGTGCCAGCAGTTTTGGACGGATTGGCTACACCTTC. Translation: CASSFGRIGYTF.

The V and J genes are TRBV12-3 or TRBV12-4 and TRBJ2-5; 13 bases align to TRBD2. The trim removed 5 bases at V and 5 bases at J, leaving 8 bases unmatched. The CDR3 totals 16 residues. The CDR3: CASSTSGLAGIETQYF. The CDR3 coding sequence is TGTGCCAGCAGTACCTCGGGACTAGCGGGAATTGAGACCCAGTACTTC.

The CDR3 DNA reads as TGTGCCATCAAGGACTTACTCGGCTCTCACTCAGATACGCAGTATTTT. Its translation: CAIKDLLGSHSDTQYF. V and J are TRBV10-3 and TRBJ2-3; the D gene is possibly TRBD2 (5 bases). The CDR3 spans 16 residues. Trimming removed 7 bases from V and 4 bases from J, with 21 bases in between. Germline CDR1 reads ENHRY; CDR2 reads SYGVKD.

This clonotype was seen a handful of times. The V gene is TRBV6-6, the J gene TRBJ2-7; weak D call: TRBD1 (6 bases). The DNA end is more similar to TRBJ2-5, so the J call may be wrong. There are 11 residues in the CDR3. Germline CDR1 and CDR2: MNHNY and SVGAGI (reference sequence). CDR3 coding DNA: TGTGCCACAATCAGGGGTGAGACCCAGTACTTC. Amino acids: CATIRGETQYF.

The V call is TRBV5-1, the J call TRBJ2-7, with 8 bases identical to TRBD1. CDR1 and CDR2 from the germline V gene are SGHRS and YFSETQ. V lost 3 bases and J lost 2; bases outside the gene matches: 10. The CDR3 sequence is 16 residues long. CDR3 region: CASSSGQGLGTYEQYF. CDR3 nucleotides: TGCGCCAGCAGCTCCGGACAGGGATTAGGGACCTACGAGCAGTACTTC.

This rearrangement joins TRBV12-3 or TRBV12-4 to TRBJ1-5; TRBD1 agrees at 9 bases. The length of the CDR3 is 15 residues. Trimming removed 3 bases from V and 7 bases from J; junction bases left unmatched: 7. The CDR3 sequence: CASSFYPDRGQPQHF. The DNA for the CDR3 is TGTGCCAGCAGTTTTTACCCGGACAGGGGCCAGCCCCAGCATTTT.

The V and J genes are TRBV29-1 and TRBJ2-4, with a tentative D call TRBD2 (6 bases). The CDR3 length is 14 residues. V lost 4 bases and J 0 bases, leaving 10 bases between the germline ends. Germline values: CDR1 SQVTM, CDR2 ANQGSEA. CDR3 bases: TGCAGCGTTGGGTCGGGGGTAGCCAAAAACATTCAGTACTTC. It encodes CSVGSGVAKNIQYF.

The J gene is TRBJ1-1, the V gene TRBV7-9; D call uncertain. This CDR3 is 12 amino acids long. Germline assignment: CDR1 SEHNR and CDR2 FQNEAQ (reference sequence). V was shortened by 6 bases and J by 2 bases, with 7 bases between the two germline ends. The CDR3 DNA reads TGTGCCAGCAGTAGGGTAAACACTGAAGCTTTCTTT. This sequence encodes CASSRVNTEAFF.

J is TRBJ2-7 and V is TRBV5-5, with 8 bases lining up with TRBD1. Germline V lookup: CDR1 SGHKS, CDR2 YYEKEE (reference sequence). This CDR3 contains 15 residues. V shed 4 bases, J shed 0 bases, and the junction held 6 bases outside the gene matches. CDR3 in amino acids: CASSPRTGSSYEQYF. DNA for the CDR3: TGTGCCAGCAGCCCCCGGACAGGGAGCTCCTACGAGCAGTACTTC.

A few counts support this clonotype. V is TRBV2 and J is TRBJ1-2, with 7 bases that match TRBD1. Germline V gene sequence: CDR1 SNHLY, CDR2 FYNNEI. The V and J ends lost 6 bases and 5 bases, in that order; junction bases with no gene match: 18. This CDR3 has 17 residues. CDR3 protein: CASSPAFGDSHSYGYTF. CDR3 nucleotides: TGTGCCAGCAGCCCTGCCTTCGGGGACAGTCATTCATATGGCTACACCTTC.

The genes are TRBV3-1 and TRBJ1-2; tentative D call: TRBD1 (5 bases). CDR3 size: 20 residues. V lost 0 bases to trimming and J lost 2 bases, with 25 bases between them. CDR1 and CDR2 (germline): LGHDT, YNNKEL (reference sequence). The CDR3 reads CASSQDMRTEVTALNYGYTF. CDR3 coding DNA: TGTGCCAGCAGCCAAGACATGAGAACAGAGGTGACAGCTTTAAACTATGGCTACACCTTC.

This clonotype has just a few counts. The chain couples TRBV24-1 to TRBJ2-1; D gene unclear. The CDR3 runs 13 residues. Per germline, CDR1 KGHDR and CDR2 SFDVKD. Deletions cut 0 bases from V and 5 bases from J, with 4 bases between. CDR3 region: CATSDLKNNEQFF. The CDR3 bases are TGTGCCACCAGTGATTTGAAGAACAATGAGCAGTTCTTC.

In DNA, the CDR3 is TGTGCCAGCAGTTTAGTTTCCCACGAGCAGTACTTC. Amino acids: CASSLVSHEQYF. The chain carries TRBV12-3 or TRBV12-4 and TRBJ2-7; no clear D. V dropped 1 base and J dropped 5 bases, with 6 bases sitting between them. The CDR3 runs to 12 residues.

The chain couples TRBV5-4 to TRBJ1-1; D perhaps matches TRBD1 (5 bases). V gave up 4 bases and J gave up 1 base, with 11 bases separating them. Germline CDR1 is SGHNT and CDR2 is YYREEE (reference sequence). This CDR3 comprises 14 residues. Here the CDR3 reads CASSQQTENTEAFF. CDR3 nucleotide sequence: TGTGCCAGCAGCCAGCAGACAGAGAACACTGAAGCTTTCTTT.